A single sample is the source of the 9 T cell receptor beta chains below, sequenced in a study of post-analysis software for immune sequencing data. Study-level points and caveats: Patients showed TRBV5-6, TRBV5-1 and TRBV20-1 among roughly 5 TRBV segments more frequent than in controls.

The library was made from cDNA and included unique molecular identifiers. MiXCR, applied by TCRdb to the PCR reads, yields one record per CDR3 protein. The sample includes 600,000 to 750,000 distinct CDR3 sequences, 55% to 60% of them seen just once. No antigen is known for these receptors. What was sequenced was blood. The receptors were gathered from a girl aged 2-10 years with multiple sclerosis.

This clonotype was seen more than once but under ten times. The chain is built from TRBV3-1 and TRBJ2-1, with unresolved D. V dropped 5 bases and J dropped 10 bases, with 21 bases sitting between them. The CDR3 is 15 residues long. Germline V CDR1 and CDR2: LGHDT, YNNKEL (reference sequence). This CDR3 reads CASSTSYRPNEEQFF. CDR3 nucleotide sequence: TGTGCCAGCAGCACCTCATATCGACCGAACGAGGAGCAGTTCTTC.

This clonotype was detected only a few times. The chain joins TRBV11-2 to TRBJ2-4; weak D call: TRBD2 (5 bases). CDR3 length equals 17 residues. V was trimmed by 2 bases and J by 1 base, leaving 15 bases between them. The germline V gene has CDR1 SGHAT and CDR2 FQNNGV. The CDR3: CASSLTQQRAAKNIQYF. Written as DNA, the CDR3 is TGTGCCAGCAGCTTAACCCAACAGAGGGCGGCCAAAAACATTCAGTACTTC.

The chain's CDR3 is CSAPPTGPEEPQHF. The CDR3 coding sequence is TGCAGTGCTCCCCCTACAGGGCCAGAGGAGCCCCAGCATTTT. The chain couples TRBV20-1 to TRBJ1-5; perhaps TRBD1 as D (6 bases). Germline V gene data show CDR1 as DFQATT and CDR2 as SNEGSKA (reference sequence). Trimming took 5 bases from V and 8 from J, leaving 19 bases between them. CDR3 size: 14 residues.

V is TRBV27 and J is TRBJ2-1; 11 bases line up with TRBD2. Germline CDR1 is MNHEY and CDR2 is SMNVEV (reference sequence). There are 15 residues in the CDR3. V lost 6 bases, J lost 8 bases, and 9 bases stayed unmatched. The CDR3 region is CASRNRGLAVHEQFF. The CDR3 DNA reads TGTGCCAGCAGGAATCGGGGACTAGCGGTCCATGAGCAGTTCTTC.

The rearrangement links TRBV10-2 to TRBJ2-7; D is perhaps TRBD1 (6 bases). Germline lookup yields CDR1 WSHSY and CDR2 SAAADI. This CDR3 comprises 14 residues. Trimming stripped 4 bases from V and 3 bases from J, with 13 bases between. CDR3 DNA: TGCGCCAGCAGTGCCAGGACAGAAGGCTACGAGCAGTACTTC. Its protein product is CASSARTEGYEQYF.

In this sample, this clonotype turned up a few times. CDR3 sequence: CSATSDQETQYF. The CDR3 region has the DNA TGCAGTGCTACTAGCGACCAAGAGACCCAGTACTTC. The gene calls are TRBV20-1 and TRBJ2-5, with D possibly being TRBD2 (6 bases). The germline gives CDR1 DFQATT, CDR2 SNEGSKA (reference sequence). This CDR3 has 12 residues. V was trimmed by 4 bases and J by 0 bases, leaving 6 bases between them.

CDR3 residues: CASSEPMYEQYF. The DNA for the CDR3 is TGTGCCAGCAGTGAACCGATGTACGAGCAGTACTTC. The chain combines TRBV6-1 with TRBJ2-7; D is uncertain. In germline, CDR1 is MNHNS, CDR2 SASEGT. The V gene lost 2 bases and the J gene lost 4 bases, with 6 bases spanning the gap. This CDR3 contains 12 residues.

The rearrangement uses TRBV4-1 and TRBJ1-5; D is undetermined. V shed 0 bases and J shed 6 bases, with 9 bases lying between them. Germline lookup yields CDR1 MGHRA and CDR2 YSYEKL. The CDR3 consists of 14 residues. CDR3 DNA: TGCGCCAGCAGCCAAGAGCGGGGAGGTCAGCCCCAGCATTTT. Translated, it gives CASSQERGGQPQHF.

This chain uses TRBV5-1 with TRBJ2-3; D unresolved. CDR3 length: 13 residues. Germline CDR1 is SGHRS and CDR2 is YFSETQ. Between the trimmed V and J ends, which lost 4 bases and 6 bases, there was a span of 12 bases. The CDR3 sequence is CASSGFERDTQYF. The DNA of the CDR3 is TGCGCCAGCAGCGGCTTCGAGCGTGATACGCAGTATTTT.